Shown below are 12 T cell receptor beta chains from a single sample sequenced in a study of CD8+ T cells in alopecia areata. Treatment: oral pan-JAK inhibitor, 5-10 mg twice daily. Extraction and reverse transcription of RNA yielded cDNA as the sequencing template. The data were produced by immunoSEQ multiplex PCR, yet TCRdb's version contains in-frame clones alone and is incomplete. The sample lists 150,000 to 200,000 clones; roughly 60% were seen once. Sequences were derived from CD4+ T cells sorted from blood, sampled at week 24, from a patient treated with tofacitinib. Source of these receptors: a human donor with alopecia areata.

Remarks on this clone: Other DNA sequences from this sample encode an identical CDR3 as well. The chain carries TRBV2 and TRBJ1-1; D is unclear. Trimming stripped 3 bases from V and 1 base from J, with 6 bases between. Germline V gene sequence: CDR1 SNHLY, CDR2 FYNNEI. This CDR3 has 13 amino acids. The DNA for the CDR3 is TGTGCCAGCAGTGACGTCGGGAACACTGAAGCTTTCTTT. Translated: CASSDVGNTEAFF.

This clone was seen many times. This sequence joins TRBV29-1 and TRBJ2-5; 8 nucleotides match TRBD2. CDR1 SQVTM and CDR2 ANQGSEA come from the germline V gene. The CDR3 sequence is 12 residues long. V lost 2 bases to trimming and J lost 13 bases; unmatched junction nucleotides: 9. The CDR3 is CSVEQHSGGRYF. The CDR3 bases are TGCAGCGTTGAACAGCACAGCGGGGGAAGGTACTTC.

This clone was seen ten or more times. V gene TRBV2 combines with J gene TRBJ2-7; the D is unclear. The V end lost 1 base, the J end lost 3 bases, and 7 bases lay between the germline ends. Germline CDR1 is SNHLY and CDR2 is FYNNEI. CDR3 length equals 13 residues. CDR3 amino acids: CASSEGAYYEQYF. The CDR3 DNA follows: TGTGCCAGCAGTGAAGGAGCCTACTACGAGCAGTACTTC.

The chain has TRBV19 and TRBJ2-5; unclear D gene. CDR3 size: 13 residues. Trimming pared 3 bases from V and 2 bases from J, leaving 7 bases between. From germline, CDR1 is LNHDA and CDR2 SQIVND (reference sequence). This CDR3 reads CASSMEQQETQYF. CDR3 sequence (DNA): TGTGCCAGTAGTATGGAACAGCAAGAGACCCAGTACTTC. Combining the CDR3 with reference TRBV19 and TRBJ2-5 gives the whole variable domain DGGITQSPKYLFRKEGQNVTLSCEQNLNHDAMYWYRQDPGQGLRLIYYSQIVNDFQKGDIAEGYSVSREKKESFPLTVTSAQKNPTAFYLCASSMEQQETQYFGPGTRLLVL.

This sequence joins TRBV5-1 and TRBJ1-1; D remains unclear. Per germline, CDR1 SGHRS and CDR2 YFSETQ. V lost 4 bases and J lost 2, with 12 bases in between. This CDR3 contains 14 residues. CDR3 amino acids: CASSVDGRNTEAFF. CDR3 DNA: TGCGCCAGCAGCGTGGACGGACGAAACACTGAAGCTTTCTTT.

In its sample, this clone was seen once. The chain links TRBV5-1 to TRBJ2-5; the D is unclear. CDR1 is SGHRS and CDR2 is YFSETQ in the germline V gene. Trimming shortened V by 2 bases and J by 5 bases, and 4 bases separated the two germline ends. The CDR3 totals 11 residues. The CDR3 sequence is CASSLKETQYF. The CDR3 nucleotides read TGCGCCAGCAGCTTAAAGGAGACCCAGTACTTC.

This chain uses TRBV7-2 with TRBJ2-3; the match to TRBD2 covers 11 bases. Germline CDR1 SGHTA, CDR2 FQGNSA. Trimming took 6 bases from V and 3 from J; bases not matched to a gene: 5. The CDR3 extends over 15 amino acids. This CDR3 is CASSYLAGGTDTQYF. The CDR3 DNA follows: TGTGCCAGCAGTTACCTAGCGGGGGGTACAGATACGCAGTATTTT.

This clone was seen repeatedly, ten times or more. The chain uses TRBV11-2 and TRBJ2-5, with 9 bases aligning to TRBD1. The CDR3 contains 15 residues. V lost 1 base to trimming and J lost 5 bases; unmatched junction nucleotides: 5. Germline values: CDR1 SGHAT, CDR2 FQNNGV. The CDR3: CASSLVDRGRETQYF. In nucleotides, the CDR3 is TGTGCCAGCAGCTTAGTGGACAGGGGAAGGGAGACCCAGTACTTC.

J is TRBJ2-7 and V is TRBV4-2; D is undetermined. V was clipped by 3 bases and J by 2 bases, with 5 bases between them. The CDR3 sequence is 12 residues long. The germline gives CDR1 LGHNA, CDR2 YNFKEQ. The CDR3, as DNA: TGTGCCAGCAGCCACGCACCCTACGAGCAGTACTTC. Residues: CASSHAPYEQYF.

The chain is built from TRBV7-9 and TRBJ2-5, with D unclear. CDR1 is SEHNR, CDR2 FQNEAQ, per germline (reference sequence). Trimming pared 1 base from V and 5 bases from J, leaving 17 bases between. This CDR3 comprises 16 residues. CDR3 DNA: TGTGCCAGCAGCTTAGGAAATACTGGGCGTCAGGAGACCCAGTACTTC. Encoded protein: CASSLGNTGRQETQYF.

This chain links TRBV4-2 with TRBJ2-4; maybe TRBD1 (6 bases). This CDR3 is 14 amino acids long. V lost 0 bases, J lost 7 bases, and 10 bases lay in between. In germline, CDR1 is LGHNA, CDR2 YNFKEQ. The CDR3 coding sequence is TGTGCCAGCAGCCAAGACTTCAGGGGTAACATTCAGTACTTC. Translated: CASSQDFRGNIQYF.

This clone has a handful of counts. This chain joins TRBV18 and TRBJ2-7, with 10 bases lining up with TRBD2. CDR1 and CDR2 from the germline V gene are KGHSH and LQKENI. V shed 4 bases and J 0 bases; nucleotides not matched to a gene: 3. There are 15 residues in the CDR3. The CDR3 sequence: CASSQSGGDSYEQYF. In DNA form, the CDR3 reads TGTGCCAGCTCACAAAGCGGGGGGGACTCCTACGAGCAGTACTTC.